This is a list of T cell receptor beta chains from one sample in a study of blood T cell repertoires in COVID-19. TCRdb's table, derived via immunoSEQ multiplex PCR, lists solely in-frame clones and lacks some. This table holds around 220,000 clones, about 85% found once. The sequencing input was peripheral blood. The receptors shown here come from a woman between 45 and 60 years old with COVID-19, enrolled during active disease. The CDR3 runs from the conserved cysteine through the conserved F or W. D genes are given only for firm matches. Clone size is stated in some rows and not others, as once, few, many or a class when expanded.

>TRBV14|NA|NA|TRBJ1-3
CASSPSGSHTGNTIYF
TGTGCCAGCAGCCCTTCGGGGAGTCATACTGGAAACACCATATATTTT
>TRBV2|NA|NA|TRBJ2-6
CASLDSNSGANVLTF
TGTGCCAGCTTGGACAGCAACTCTGGGGCCAACGTCCTGACTTTC
>TRBV5-1|NA|TRBD2|TRBJ2-3
CASSGLAGGPTDTQYF
TGCGCCAGCAGCGGACTAGCGGGGGGACCCACAGATACGCAGTATTTT
>TRBV6-5|NA|NA|TRBJ1-2
CASSKGQNYGYTF
TGTGCCAGCAGTAAGGGGCAGAACTATGGCTACACCTTC
>TRBV3-1/TRBV3-2|NA|NA|TRBJ2-7
CAKSQAQRHEQYF
TGTGCCAAAAGCCAAGCCCAGCGCCACGAGCAGTACTTC
>TRBV18|NA|NA|TRBJ2-1
CASSPSTGLNEQFF
TGTGCCAGCTCGCCGTCGACAGGCCTCAATGAGCAGTTCTTC
>TRBV10-1|NA|NA|TRBJ1-3
CASSEFDTGPGNTIYF
TGCGCCAGCAGTGAGTTCGATACAGGACCTGGAAACACCATATATTTT
>TRBV25-1|NA|NA|TRBJ1-5
CASSESSQPQHF
TGTGCCAGCAGTGAGTCCTCCCAGCCCCAGCATTTT
>TRBV6-2/TRBV6-3|NA|TRBD2|TRBJ2-2
CASSFGTIVTGELFF
TGTGCCAGCAGTTTTGGGACTATCGTTACCGGGGAGCTGTTTTTT
>TRBV18|NA|TRBD1|TRBJ1-1
CASSPRQGVRDTEAFF
TGTGCCAGCTCACCCCGACAGGGCGTTCGAGACACTGAAGCTTTCTTT
>TRBV19|once|TRBD1|TRBJ1-5
CASFRTGTNQPQHF
TGTGCCAGTTTCCGGACAGGGACAAATCAGCCCCAGCATTTT
>TRBV6-5|NA|TRBD2|TRBJ2-7
CASSPALAGEEYF
TGTGCCAGCAGCCCCGCGCTAGCGGGGGAGGAGTACTTC
>TRBV2|NA|NA|TRBJ1-2
CASMGRHRGYTF
TGTGCCAGCATGGGCAGACACCGGGGCTACACCTTC
>TRBV10-1|NA|TRBD2|TRBJ2-3
CASSTGTSGPTDTQYF
TGCGCCAGCAGTACCGGGACTAGCGGACCCACAGATACGCAGTATTTT
>TRBV27|NA|TRBD2|TRBJ2-7
CASSLLAASYEQYF
TGTGCCAGCAGTTTACTAGCGGCCTCCTACGAGCAGTACTTC
>TRBV6-5|NA|NA|TRBJ2-2
CASKRMTGELFF
TGTGCCAGCAAGAGGATGACCGGGGAGCTGTTTTTT
>TRBV7-2|NA|NA|TRBJ1-5
CASSPNTGSNQPQHF
TGTGCCAGCAGCCCGAATACAGGGTCCAATCAGCCCCAGCATTTT
>TRBV27|NA|TRBD1|TRBJ1-2
CASSMDRGYGYTF
TGTGCCAGCAGTATGGACAGGGGATATGGCTACACCTTC
>TRBV19|NA|TRBD2|TRBJ2-1
CASSWGSGGALVNEQFF
TGTGCCAGTAGTTGGGGCAGCGGGGGGGCCTTGGTAAATGAGCAGTTCTTC
>TRBV12-3/TRBV12-4|NA|NA|TRBJ2-7
CASSKDTTYEQYF
TGTGCCAGCAGTAAGGACACAACCTACGAGCAGTACTTC
>TRBV11-2|NA|NA|TRBJ1-1
CASSLKVRGTFF
TGTGCCAGCAGCTTAAAAGTCAGAGGTACTTTCTTT
>TRBV4-2|NA|TRBD1|TRBJ1-1
CASSQTGTGGMNTEAFF
TGTGCCAGCAGCCAAACCGGGACAGGGGGCATGAACACTGAAGCTTTCTTT
>TRBV30|NA|TRBD1|TRBJ2-5
CAWSSPRQGGLAQYF
TGTGCCTGGAGTTCTCCCCGACAGGGGGGGTTGGCCCAGTACTTC
>TRBV5-1|NA|TRBD2|TRBJ2-1
CASSSGLAGAYNEQFF
TGCGCCAGCAGCTCGGGACTAGCGGGGGCCTACAATGAGCAGTTCTTC
>TRBV5-1|NA|NA|TRBJ1-1
CASRDSSNTEAFF
TGCGCCAGCAGGGACAGTTCGAACACTGAAGCTTTCTTT
>TRBV10-1|NA|TRBD2|TRBJ2-3
CASSGESGGLTDTQYF
TGCGCCAGCAGTGGGGAAAGCGGGGGGCTGACAGATACGCAGTATTTT
>TRBV19|NA|NA|TRBJ1-2
CASSISQSRNYGYTF
TGTGCCAGTAGTATCAGTCAGTCGAGGAACTATGGCTACACCTTC
>TRBV14|few|NA|TRBJ2-5
CASSQDLGSQANKYF
TGTGCCAGCAGCCAAGATTTGGGCTCTCAGGCCAATAAGTACTTC
>TRBV6-1|NA|TRBD1|TRBJ2-4
CASSDPLRGTGVF
TGTGCCAGCAGTGACCCGTTGAGGGGGACAGGGGTCTTC
>TRBV11-2|NA|NA|TRBJ2-4
CASSHRSGQYF
TGTGCCAGCAGCCACCGGAGCGGACAGTACTTC
>TRBV30|once|NA|TRBJ2-3
CAWSSGDTQYF
TGTGCCTGGAGTTCGGGAGATACGCAGTATTTT
>TRBV9|NA|NA|TRBJ2-3
CASSVGTGEVDTQYF
TGTGCCAGCAGCGTAGGGACTGGGGAAGTGGATACGCAGTATTTT
>TRBV28|many|NA|TRBJ1-1
CASSQGSRWAFF
TGTGCCAGCAGTCAGGGGTCCCGTTGGGCTTTCTTT
>TRBV11-2|NA|NA|TRBJ1-6
CASSLDRGVTALHF
TGTGCCAGCAGCTTAGATCGGGGGGTTACGGCCCTCCACTTT
>TRBV12-5|NA|NA|TRBJ1-4
CASGQEVANEKLFF
TGTGCTAGTGGCCAGGAGGTAGCTAATGAAAAACTGTTTTTT
>TRBV10-1|NA|TRBD1|TRBJ1-1
CASSERGQGATEAFF
TGCGCCAGCAGTGAAAGGGGACAGGGAGCCACTGAAGCTTTCTTT
>TRBV19|once|TRBD1|TRBJ2-1
CASSRDRVGRMDEQFF
TGTGCCAGTAGTAGGGACAGGGTAGGAAGAATGGATGAGCAGTTCTTC
>TRBV28|many|TRBD1|TRBJ1-5
CASSDSDRGLGQPQHF
TGTGCCAGCAGCGACTCGGACAGGGGGCTTGGGCAGCCCCAGCATTTT
>TRBV5-1|NA|TRBD1|TRBJ2-5
CASSLQAQGLKTQYF
TGCGCCAGCAGCTTACAAGCACAGGGGTTAAAGACCCAGTACTTC
>TRBV7-9|NA|NA|TRBJ1-6
CASSLARKLNSPLHF
TGTGCCAGCAGCTTAGCGCGCAAACTTAATTCACCCCTCCACTTT
>TRBV7-8|NA|TRBD1|TRBJ2-7
CASSLKGGRNSYEQYF
TGTGCCAGCAGCTTAAAAGGGGGCCGTAACTCCTACGAGCAGTACTTC
>TRBV28|NA|NA|TRBJ1-4
CASSLGRVEKLFF
TGTGCCAGCAGTTTGGGCAGGGTCGAAAAACTGTTTTTT
>TRBV19|NA|NA|TRBJ2-7
CASSKLQGGEQYF
TGTGCCAGTAGTAAGTTACAGGGCGGCGAGCAGTACTTC
>TRBV15|NA|TRBD2|TRBJ2-7
CATSRDAGGLYEQYF
TGTGCCACCAGCAGAGATGCGGGGGGACTCTACGAGCAGTACTTC
>TRBV3-1/TRBV3-2|NA|TRBD1|TRBJ2-1
CASSRDSGHEQFF
TGTGCCAGCAGCCGGGACAGTGGGCATGAGCAGTTCTTC
>TRBV19|NA|TRBD1|TRBJ1-5
CASSIFPGGRDQPQHF
TGTGCCAGTAGTATTTTTCCAGGGGGCAGGGATCAGCCCCAGCATTTT
>TRBV4-1|NA|TRBD1|TRBJ1-2
CASSNWEDRGGGYTF
TGCGCCAGCAGCAACTGGGAGGACAGGGGAGGTGGCTACACCTTC
>TRBV6-1|NA|NA|TRBJ2-1
CASSDPGLLKSYNEQFF
TGTGCCAGCAGTGATCCCGGACTCCTAAAGTCCTACAATGAGCAGTTCTTC
>TRBV7-2|NA|NA|TRBJ1-6
CASSSIQGVNSPLHF
TGTGCCAGCAGCTCTATACAGGGTGTTAATTCACCCCTCCACTTT
>TRBV27|NA|NA|TRBJ2-3
CASKARGATDTQYF
TGTGCCAGCAAGGCCCGGGGGGCCACAGATACGCAGTATTTT
>TRBV2|NA|NA|TRBJ1-1
CASCYRFYTEAFF
TGTGCCAGTTGTTACAGGTTCTACACTGAAGCTTTCTTT
>TRBV5-5|NA|NA|TRBJ2-3
CASSLLGGTDTQYF
TGTGCCAGCAGCTTGCTAGGGGGCACAGATACGCAGTATTTT
>TRBV5-5|NA|NA|TRBJ1-2
CASSLGGVYGYTF
TGTGCCAGCAGCTTAGGGGGGGTCTATGGCTACACCTTC
>TRBV6-6|few|TRBD2|TRBJ2-1
CASRLADYNEQFF
TGTGCCAGCCGGCTAGCGGATTACAATGAGCAGTTCTTC
>TRBV6-1|NA|NA|TRBJ1-5
CASSEARGLGNQPQHF
TGTGCCAGCAGTGAAGCGCGTGGACTGGGCAATCAGCCCCAGCATTTT
>TRBV6-5|NA|NA|TRBJ1-6
CASSYLQGWNSPLHF
TGTGCCAGCAGTTACCTCCAGGGATGGAATTCACCCCTCCACTTT
>TRBV13|once|TRBD1|TRBJ1-2
CASSFGTDGYTF
TGTGCCAGCAGCTTCGGGACAGATGGCTACACCTTC
>TRBV12-3/TRBV12-4|NA|NA|TRBJ1-5
CASRAPTGQPQHF
TGTGCCAGCAGGGCCCCGACCGGGCAGCCCCAGCATTTT
>TRBV7-9|NA|TRBD2|TRBJ2-7
CASSLGRGVYEQYF
TGTGCCAGCAGCTTAGGGCGGGGGGTCTACGAGCAGTACTTC